This T cell receptor (beta chain) was obtained from a study of CD8+ T cells in alopecia areata. PBMCs provided sorted CD4+ and CD8+ T cells. Germline-derived CDR1 and CDR2 are MNHEY and SMNVEV (reference sequence). V was clipped by 5 bases and J by 0 bases, with 7 bases between them. This CDR3 is 13 amino acids long. Following RNA extraction, reverse transcription yielded cDNA that acted as the sequencing template. Assay used: immunoSEQ multiplex PCR; TCRdb lists only in-frame clones, some missing. This table holds about 150,000 clones, over 45% found once. The receptor comes from a human donor with alopecia areata. The chain uses TRBV27 and TRBJ2-5; D call uncertain. Sequenced input: CD4+ T cells sorted from blood. The CDR3 here is CASSLKYQETQYF. The CDR3 DNA is TGTGCCAGCAGTCTAAAATACCAAGAGACCCAGTACTTC.